The subject of this entry is one T cell receptor beta chain. The antigen is undetermined. The CDR3 runs to 16 residues. Sequenced by immunoSEQ multiplex PCR; TCRdb stores in-frame clones only, minus some. The data contain fewer than 8,000 clones, about four fifths of them seen just once; the ten biggest clones take up about 14%. Time point specified: week 3, after first cycle of checkpoint inhibitor. Disease control meant complete response, partial response or stable disease at 12 weeks. This entry comes from a study of blood T cell dynamics during melanoma immunotherapy. The overall study: Metastatic melanoma patients received first-line pembrolizumab or nivolumab plus ipilimumab. Study observations and caveats: Unlike progressors, later disease-control patients had W3 repertoires gaining clonality or diversity. It remained unknown if the driving T cell clones were melanoma-specific.

The material was blood, obtained from a patient treated with checkpoint blockade. The chain is built from TRBV21-1 and TRBJ2-7; TRBD2, the table's D call, lacks a check against the DNA. TRBV21-1 is a documented pseudogene. This TCR came from a human donor with melanoma. The chain's CDR3 is CASSRLSGGEFYEQYF. The CDR3 DNA reads TGTGCCAGCAGCAGACTAAGCGGGGGAGAGTTCTACGAGCAGTACTTC.